Listed here are 12 T cell receptor beta chains from one sample, sequenced in a study of cytomegalovirus exposure and HLA in healthy donors. 13 Jbeta primers and 60 Vbeta primers were used for the PCR. TCRdb's table, derived via immunoSEQ multiplex PCR, lists solely in-frame clones and lacks some. The sample gives about 170,000 clones, under 80% of which show up once; 2.5% to 3.5% is in the top ten. Specimen: PBMCs. The receptors here all came from a middle-aged man in good health and CMV-seronegative.

The chain uses TRBV27 and TRBJ2-2; 9 bases match TRBD2. Losses at the gene ends were 9 bases for V and 1 base for J; bases not matched to a gene: 3. The CDR3 loop spans 14 amino acids. CDR1 and CDR2 from the germline V gene are MNHEY and SMNVEV (reference sequence). The CDR3 spells CASKTSGNTGELFF. CDR3 coding DNA: TGTGCCAGTAAGACTAGCGGGAACACCGGGGAGCTGTTTTTT.

V is TRBV7-2 and J is TRBJ2-1; perhaps TRBD2 as D (6 bases). The CDR3 has 14 residues. Looked up from germline, CDR1 is SGHTA and CDR2 is FQGNSA. V was shortened by 5 bases and J by 4 bases, with 12 bases between the two germline ends. In nucleotides, the CDR3 is TGTGCCAGCAGCCGACTAGATCGATACAATGAGCAGTTCTTC. This codes for CASSRLDRYNEQFF. Variable domain in full (rest from reference TRBV7-2 and TRBJ2-1): GAGVSQSPSNKVTEKGKDVELRCDPISGHTALYWYRQSLGQGLEFLIYFQGNSAPDKSGLPSDRFSAERTGGSVSTLTIQRTQQEDSAVYLCASSRLDRYNEQFFGPGTRLTVL.

This clone was found a few times. The chain uses TRBV29-1 and TRBJ2-2; 8 nucleotides align to TRBD1. The germline V gene encodes CDR1 SQVTM and CDR2 ANQGSEA. This CDR3 has 13 amino acids. Trimming at V came to 4 bases and at J to 5 bases, leaving 3 bases not matched to a gene. CDR3 bases: TGCAGCGTTGGAACAGGGGGGACCGGGGAGCTGTTTTTT. Its translation is CSVGTGGTGELFF.

V is TRBV5-6 and J is TRBJ2-7; 7 nucleotides agree with TRBD2. The CDR3 has 14 residues. Per germline, CDR1 SGHDT and CDR2 YYEEEE. With V trimmed by 6 bases and J by 0 bases, 6 bases remained unmatched. The DNA of the CDR3 is TGTGCCAGCACCCAGGGAGGGAGCTCCTACGAGCAGTACTTC. Protein: CASTQGGSSYEQYF.

This chain's CDR3 is CASSPTSGGADEQFF. CDR3 nucleotides: TGTGCCAGCAGCCCCACTAGCGGGGGGGCTGATGAGCAGTTCTTC. The chain employs TRBV13 and TRBJ2-1; 13 nucleotides match TRBD2. The germline V gene encodes CDR1 PRHDT and CDR2 FYEKMQ (reference sequence). J was trimmed by 8 bases and V by 5 bases; bases with no gene match: 6. The CDR3 is made up of 15 amino acids. Using reference TRBV13 and TRBJ2-1 for the parts outside the CDR3, the full variable domain is AAGVIQSPRHLIKEKRETATLKCYPIPRHDTVYWYQQGPGQDPQFLISFYEKMQSDKGSIPDRFSAQQFSDYHSELNMSSLELGDSALYFCASSPTSGGADEQFFGPGTRLTVL.

The rearrangement links TRBV29-1 to TRBJ2-7, with TRBD1 matching 10 bases. Germline V lookup: CDR1 SQVTM, CDR2 ANQGSEA. Germline trimming cut 4 bases from V and 4 bases from J; bases unmatched to any gene: 4. CDR3 size: 13 residues. This CDR3 reads CSVASGQGYEQYF. DNA of the CDR3: TGCAGCGTTGCCTCGGGACAGGGGTACGAGCAGTACTTC.

The gene calls are TRBV4-2 and TRBJ2-3; TRBD2 matches 8 bases. Germline V lookup: CDR1 LGHNA, CDR2 YNFKEQ. The CDR3 covers 15 residues. After removal of 1 base from V and 3 bases from J, the junction contained 3 bases not matched to a gene. CDR3 sequence (DNA): TGTGCCAGCAGCCAAGGACTAGCGAGAACAGATACGCAGTATTTT. Translating gives CASSQGLARTDTQYF.

The rearrangement uses TRBV13 and TRBJ2-3; D is perhaps TRBD1 (6 bases). Germline CDR1 reads PRHDT; CDR2 reads FYEKMQ (reference sequence). The CDR3 totals 15 residues. Trimming removed 5 bases at V and 4 bases at J, with 16 bases between. This CDR3 reads CASSEARGGADTQYF. The CDR3 bases are TGTGCCAGCAGCGAAGCCCGTGGGGGCGCAGATACGCAGTATTTT. Variable domain in full (rest from reference TRBV13 and TRBJ2-3): AAGVIQSPRHLIKEKRETATLKCYPIPRHDTVYWYQQGPGQDPQFLISFYEKMQSDKGSIPDRFSAQQFSDYHSELNMSSLELGDSALYFCASSEARGGADTQYFGPGTRLTVL.

The chain uses TRBV11-2 and TRBJ2-7; 11 bases are a match to TRBD1. This CDR3 is 16 amino acids long. From germline, CDR1 is SGHAT and CDR2 FQNNGV. The junction had 6 bases not matched to a gene; V was cut back by 5 bases and J by 0 bases. The CDR3, as DNA: TGTGCCAGCAGCCCCAGGACAGGGGGCACCTCCTACGAGCAGTACTTC. It is translated as CASSPRTGGTSYEQYF.

V gene TRBV21-1 combines with J gene TRBJ1-3; whether TRBD1, the table's D call, matches the DNA was not checked. TRBV21-1 is deemed a pseudogene. This CDR3 has 20 residues. The CDR3: CASSKNSQGRYPGSGNTIYF. DNA of the CDR3: TGTGCCAGCAGCAAAAATTCCCAGGGGCGATATCCCGGCTCTGGAAACACCATATATTTT.

The table lists this clone with a few counts. The V and J genes are TRBV27 and TRBJ2-7; D is possibly TRBD1 (6 bases). Germline CDR1 reads MNHEY; CDR2 reads SMNVEV (reference sequence). This CDR3 comprises 14 residues. Trimming removed 8 bases from V and 2 bases from J, with 16 bases in between. CDR3: CASQTGSFAYEQYF. The CDR3 DNA reads TGTGCCAGCCAAACAGGGAGCTTTGCCTACGAGCAGTACTTC.

This clone was observed a few times. This chain uses TRBV11-2 with TRBJ2-5; TRBD2 is a possible D gene (5 bases). CDR1 and CDR2 from the germline V gene are SGHAT and FQNNGV. This CDR3 contains 14 residues. Trimming cost V 5 bases and J 5 bases, with 15 bases left between them. The CDR3 loop reads CASSIDDYFETQYF. DNA of the CDR3: TGTGCCAGCAGCATCGATGACTACTTTGAGACCCAGTACTTC.